One sample yielded the 6 T cell receptor beta chains listed below, sequenced in a study of cytomegalovirus exposure and HLA in healthy donors. Amplification used 60 Vbeta primers and 13 Jbeta primers. Sequenced by immunoSEQ multiplex PCR; TCRdb stores in-frame clones only, minus some. The table has roughly 190,000 clones, around 85% seen once. Source material: PBMCs. These receptors were obtained from a man in his forties in good health and CMV-seropositive.

The rearrangement uses TRBV10-1 and TRBJ1-1, with a tentative D call TRBD1 (6 bases). Per germline, CDR1 WNHNN and CDR2 SYGVQD (reference sequence). The V and J ends lost 5 bases and 4 bases respectively, with 11 bases between them. CDR3 length: 13 residues. The CDR3 here is CASSSRGITEAFF. The DNA for the CDR3 is TGCGCCAGCAGTAGCAGGGGAATCACTGAAGCTTTCTTT.

This sequence joins TRBV6-6 and TRBJ1-1, with D uncertain. The germline V gene has CDR1 MNHNY and CDR2 SVGAGI (reference sequence). Deletions cut 5 bases from V and 3 bases from J, with 16 bases between. The CDR3 consists of 15 residues. The CDR3 DNA reads as TGTGCCAGCAGTCCGACAACAGCCAGGCACACTGAAGCTTTCTTT. Its translation is CASSPTTARHTEAFF.

The chain couples TRBV6-5 to TRBJ2-5; perhaps TRBD1 as D (6 bases). CDR1 and CDR2 from the germline V gene are MNHEY and SVGAGI. Trimming took 6 bases from V and 2 from J, leaving 16 bases between them. The CDR3 is made up of 15 amino acids. CDR3 region: CASSSIRQAQETQYF. CDR3 nucleotide sequence: TGTGCCAGCAGCTCTATTAGACAGGCTCAAGAGACCCAGTACTTC.

The chain has TRBV7-8 and TRBJ1-2, with unresolved D. The V gene lost 5 bases and the J gene lost 2 bases, with 12 bases spanning the gap. In germline, CDR1 is SGHVS, CDR2 FQNEAQ. The CDR3 sequence is 14 residues long. The CDR3 sequence is CASSQRTANYGYTF. In nucleotides, the CDR3 is TGTGCCAGCAGCCAGAGGACTGCAAACTATGGCTACACCTTC.

This clone was seen only a few times. This chain connects TRBV5-6 to TRBJ2-5, with no clear D. The CDR3 spans 13 residues. Trimming cost V 2 bases and J 2 bases, with 7 bases left between them. The V gene's germline CDR1 is SGHDT and CDR2 YYEEEE. The CDR3 DNA follows: TGTGCCAGCAGCTTTGGGCAGCAAGAGACCCAGTACTTC. Protein: CASSFGQQETQYF.

The V and J genes are TRBV5-4 and TRBJ1-1; 9 nucleotides line up with TRBD1. The J segment lost 4 bases and the V segment lost 6 bases, leaving 10 bases of the junction unmatched. This CDR3 spans 15 amino acids. Germline assignment: CDR1 SGHNT and CDR2 YYREEE (reference sequence). The CDR3 loop reads CASIHLTGGSTEAFF. The CDR3 region has the DNA TGTGCCAGCATCCACCTGACAGGGGGTAGCACTGAAGCTTTCTTT.